This record concerns one T cell receptor (beta chain) sequence. This specimen belongs to a study of blood T cell repertoires in COVID-19. This CDR3 has 14 amino acids. CDR1 SNHLY and CDR2 FYNNEI come from the germline V gene. V was shortened by 7 bases and J by 10 bases, with 19 bases between the two germline ends. The assay was immunoSEQ multiplex PCR, and TCRdb's table has in-frame clones only and misses some. The sample lists about 140,000 clones, 65% to 80% occurring once. This clonotype originated in a man of 80 years or more with acute or convalescent COVID-19. Sequencing used peripheral blood. This sequence joins TRBV2 and TRBJ1-4; D might be TRBD1 (6 bases). The CDR3 sequence is CASTQQGEYGKLFF. The CDR3 DNA reads TGTGCCAGCACCCAACAGGGTGAATACGGAAAACTGTTTTTT.